The 26 T cell receptor beta chains given below trace back to one sample, sequenced in a study of blood T cells in healthy people across ages. A J-beta primer mix and a sample-barcoded 5' primer were used in a second PCR of about 7 to 12 cycles. TCRdb fed the 5' RACE reads into MiXCR, producing one record per CDR3 protein. This sample has roughly 1,800,000 distinct CDR3 sequences, with around 48% found just once. The material sequenced was blood. The source is a middle-aged woman in good health.

This clonotype was found many times. The chain uses TRBV4-1 and TRBJ1-4; D uncertain. This CDR3 is 12 amino acids long. Between the trimmed V and J ends, which lost 0 bases and 8 bases, there was a span of 4 bases. Germline CDR1 and CDR2: MGHRA and YSYEKL. Here the CDR3 DNA reads TGCGCCAGCAGCCAAGATGGCGAAAAACTGTTTTTT. This codes for CASSQDGEKLFF.

This clonotype has just a few counts. V gene TRBV12-3 or TRBV12-4 combines with J gene TRBJ2-7; unclear D gene. V was trimmed by 2 bases and J by 2 bases, leaving 13 bases between them. The CDR3 has 15 amino acids. CDR3 in amino acids: CASSLRVTATYEQYF. As DNA, the CDR3 is TGTGCCAGCAGTTTAAGAGTGACGGCCACCTACGAGCAGTACTTC.

The J gene is TRBJ1-2, the V gene TRBV20-1, with 10 bases identical to TRBD1. The CDR3 covers 15 residues. Germline CDR1 and CDR2: DFQATT and SNEGSKA (reference sequence). Trimming cost V 3 bases and J 5 bases; bases outside gene matches: 9. CDR3 nucleotide sequence: TGCAGTGCTAGTTTGGGACAGGGGTGGGAGTATGGCTACACCTTC. Amino acids: CSASLGQGWEYGYTF.

The chain employs TRBV21-1 and TRBJ2-7; TRBD1, the D gene given by the table, was not confirmed from the DNA. TRBV21-1 is described as a pseudogene. The length of the CDR3 is 15 residues. In DNA form, the CDR3 reads TGTGCCAGCAGCTTTACCGGGACAGACTCCTACGAGCAGTACTTC. Encoded protein: CASSFTGTDSYEQYF.

This chain uses TRBV7-9 with TRBJ2-4; TRBD1 or TRBD2 may be the D gene (5 bases each). The CDR3 runs 16 residues. Germline assignment: CDR1 SEHNR and CDR2 FQNEAQ (reference sequence). Trimming took off 1 base at V and 11 bases at J, with 21 bases between the two ends. CDR3 protein: CASSLVGVDGGLFQYF. The CDR3, as DNA: TGTGCCAGCAGCTTAGTGGGGGTGGATGGCGGGCTCTTTCAGTACTTC.

This clonotype was observed a handful of times. This chain links TRBV19 with TRBJ2-1; 8 bases map to TRBD2. Germline V gene sequence: CDR1 LNHDA, CDR2 SQIVND (reference sequence). The CDR3 is 14 amino acids. The ends lost 6 bases at V and 3 bases at J; junction bases unmatched: 4. In DNA form, the CDR3 reads TGTGCCAGTAGATCCACTAGCGGCTACAATGAGCAGTTCTTC. Translation gives CASRSTSGYNEQFF.

This clonotype has a handful of counts. The V gene is TRBV29-1, the J gene TRBJ2-5; no definite D call. The CDR3 is 12 amino acids. Germline V gene sequence: CDR1 SQVTM, CDR2 ANQGSEA. Trimming shortened V by 4 bases and J by 2 bases, and 8 bases separated the two germline ends. CDR3: CSVGMSQETQYF. DNA for the CDR3: TGCAGCGTTGGAATGTCACAAGAGACCCAGTACTTC.

The V call is TRBV6-2 or TRBV6-3, the J call TRBJ2-1; a possible D gene is TRBD1 (7 bases). CDR3 length: 14 amino acids. V dropped 7 bases and J dropped 12 bases, with 22 bases sitting between them. Germline CDR1 reads MNHEY; CDR2 reads SVGEGT. The CDR3 reads CASNDQGGNSGQFF. The CDR3 coding sequence is TGTGCCAGCAACGACCAGGGGGGAAACAGTGGGCAGTTCTTC.

In its sample, this clonotype was seen a few times. The V gene is TRBV7-6, the J gene TRBJ2-1, with a tentative D call TRBD1 (5 bases). The germline CDR1 and CDR2 sequences are SGHVS and FNYEAQ. V lost 10 bases and J 7 bases, leaving 11 bases between the germline ends. The CDR3 covers 11 residues. The CDR3: CATRGANEQFF. The CDR3 DNA sequence: TGTGCCACAAGGGGTGCAAATGAGCAGTTCTTC.

This chain links TRBV7-8 with TRBJ2-1, with 8 bases fitting TRBD1. Germline V gives CDR1 SGHVS, CDR2 FQNEAQ. CDR3 length equals 16 residues. Trimming at V came to 1 base and at J to 7 bases, leaving 9 bases not matched to a gene. CDR3: CASSLGQGKLWNEQFF. CDR3 coding DNA: TGTGCCAGCAGCTTAGGACAGGGGAAGTTATGGAATGAGCAGTTCTTC. The whole variable domain, remainder taken from reference TRBV7-8 and TRBJ2-1, is GAGVSQSPRYKVAKRGQDVALRCDPISGHVSLFWYQQALGQGPEFLTYFQNEAQLDKSGLPSDRFFAERPEGSVSTLKIQRTQQEDSAVYLCASSLGQGKLWNEQFFGPGTRLTVL.

V and J are TRBV7-2 and TRBJ2-5, with D unclear. CDR1 is SGHTA and CDR2 is FQGNSA in the germline V gene. The V and J ends lost 1 base and 9 bases respectively, with 18 bases between them. CDR3 length: 15 amino acids. The CDR3 DNA is TGTGCCAGCAGCTTAGGATCAGAAGTTGCGGTGGCCCAGTACTTC. Translated, it gives CASSLGSEVAVAQYF.

The chain joins TRBV5-6 to TRBJ2-7; weak D call: TRBD1 (5 bases). The CDR3 extends over 13 amino acids. The ends were cut back, 4 bases at V and 6 bases at J, with 14 bases in the middle. CDR1 and CDR2 from the germline V gene are SGHDT and YYEEEE. This CDR3 reads CASSGSRVGEQYF. CDR3 in DNA: TGTGCCAGCAGCGGTTCCAGGGTAGGCGAGCAGTACTTC. The full variable domain, with the rest looked up from reference TRBV5-6 and TRBJ2-7, is DAGVTQSPTHLIKTRGQQVTLRCSPKSGHDTVSWYQQALGQGPQFIFQYYEEEERQRGNFPDRFSGHQFPNYSSELNVNALLLGDSALYLCASSGSRVGEQYFGPGTRLTVT.

The chain has TRBV7-9 and TRBJ2-5; D may be TRBD2 (5 bases). The CDR3 length is 14 residues. Germline lookup yields CDR1 SEHNR and CDR2 FQNEAQ (reference sequence). Trimming cost V 3 bases and J 5 bases, with 13 bases left between them. The CDR3 nucleotides read TGTGCCAGCAGCTTTGGACTCTCCTCGGAGACCCAGTACTTC. Translated: CASSFGLSSETQYF.

V and J are TRBV5-1 and TRBJ2-5; 12 nucleotides match TRBD2. CDR3 length equals 17 residues. CDR1 is SGHRS, CDR2 YFSETQ, per germline. The V segment lost 2 bases and the J segment 3 bases; nucleotides outside the gene matches: 8. The CDR3 region has the DNA TGCGCCAGCAGCTTCCGACTAGCGGGGGCGATCGAAGAGACCCAGTACTTC. It codes for CASSFRLAGAIEETQYF.

The CDR3 region is CASRAHNTYEQYF. The CDR3 DNA reads TGTGCCAGCAGGGCCCACAACACCTACGAGCAGTACTTC. The rearrangement links TRBV6-2 or TRBV6-3 to TRBJ2-7, with D uncertain. With 6 bases removed from V and 2 bases from J, the gap between germline ends came to 11 bases. Germline V lookup: CDR1 MNHEY, CDR2 SVGEGT. There are 13 residues in the CDR3.

This chain joins TRBV27 and TRBJ1-2; D is possibly TRBD1 (5 bases). CDR3 length: 15 residues. The germline V and J ends were trimmed by 2 bases and 6 bases, with 16 bases remaining between them. Germline assignment: CDR1 MNHEY and CDR2 SMNVEV (reference sequence). The DNA of the CDR3 is TGTGCCAGCAGTTTAAGTGGTCCCCGGGGGAATGGCTACACCTTC. This encodes CASSLSGPRGNGYTF.

This clonotype was counted a few times. This chain uses TRBV28 with TRBJ2-1; D may be TRBD1 (6 bases). The CDR3 has 14 amino acids. V shed 4 bases and J shed 3 bases, with 10 bases lying between them. From germline, CDR1 is MDHEN and CDR2 SYDVKM. The DNA for the CDR3 is TGTGCCAGCAGTTCGGCAGGGGACTACAATGAGCAGTTCTTC. Its translation: CASSSAGDYNEQFF.

V usage is TRBV7-2 and J usage is TRBJ2-7; 10 bases fit TRBD2. The DNA end lines up better with TRBJ2-5; the J call may be wrong. There are 15 residues in the CDR3. Germline CDR1 reads SGHTA; CDR2 reads FQGNSA. CDR3 sequence reads: CASSLERGGRETQYF. The CDR3 DNA sequence: TGTGCCAGCAGCTTAGAGCGGGGGGGCCGGGAGACCCAGTACTTC.

The CDR3: CASHTVRTGTETQYF. The DNA for the CDR3 is TGTGCCAGCCATACCGTAAGGACAGGGACAGAGACCCAGTACTTC. The V call is TRBV28, the J call TRBJ2-5, with 8 bases matching TRBD1. Germline V gives CDR1 MDHEN, CDR2 SYDVKM. V lost 8 bases, J lost 4 bases, and 12 bases stayed unmatched. The CDR3 is 15 residues long.

The CDR3 here is CATSPGGFGYEQYF. CDR3 bases: TGTGCCACCAGCCCCGGGGGCTTCGGTTACGAGCAGTACTTC. J is TRBJ2-7 and V is TRBV15; either TRBD1 or TRBD2 may fit D (6 bases each). CDR3 length equals 14 residues. Germline-derived CDR1 and CDR2 are LNHNV and YYDKDF (reference sequence). With 5 bases removed from V and 4 bases from J, the gap between germline ends came to 15 bases.

V is TRBV12-5 and J is TRBJ2-3, with D maybe TRBD2 (6 bases). The length of the CDR3 is 17 residues. V was trimmed by 6 bases and J by 1 base, leaving 20 bases between them. CDR1 LGHNT and CDR2 FRNRAP come from the germline V gene. CDR3 region: CASGPGRGSVGTDTQYF. Here the CDR3 DNA reads TGTGCTAGTGGACCTGGTCGGGGGTCGGTTGGCACAGATACGCAGTATTTT.

J is TRBJ2-5 and V is TRBV4-3; no reliable D call. Germline V CDR1 and CDR2: LGHNA, YSLEER. The ends were cut back, 4 bases at V and 11 bases at J, with 17 bases in the middle. This CDR3 is built from 13 residues. CDR3 sequence (DNA): TGCGCCAGCAGCCTACTAATCCTCAATGAGCAGTACTTC. The encoded protein is CASSLLILNEQYF.

In its sample, this clonotype was seen a few times. The chain employs TRBV7-9 and TRBJ2-5, with 7 bases matching TRBD1. Trimming removed 3 bases from V and 2 bases from J; junction bases left unmatched: 6. CDR3 size: 15 residues. Germline V gene data show CDR1 as SEHNR and CDR2 as FQNEAQ (reference sequence). Here the CDR3 reads CASSLSQGEQETQYF. CDR3 sequence (DNA): TGTGCCAGCAGCTTGAGTCAGGGGGAGCAAGAGACCCAGTACTTC.

V gene TRBV7-9 combines with J gene TRBJ1-2; perhaps TRBD1 as D (5 bases). The CDR3 covers 17 residues. Trimming cost V 5 bases and J 6 bases, with 25 bases left between them. Germline V gene lookup returns CDR1 SEHNR and CDR2 FQNEAQ (reference sequence). CDR3 sequence reads: CASSGGTDTYPLHGYTF. The CDR3 DNA reads as TGTGCCAGCAGCGGAGGGACGGATACCTATCCTCTCCATGGCTACACCTTC.

The chain links TRBV27 to TRBJ1-6; D not certain. The CDR3 has 16 amino acids. V was cut by 2 bases and J by 0 bases, with 8 bases left in between. Germline lookup yields CDR1 MNHEY and CDR2 SMNVEV (reference sequence). The CDR3 reads CASSLVRSSYNSPLHF. CDR3 nucleotide sequence: TGTGCCAGCAGTTTAGTCCGGAGCTCCTATAATTCACCCCTCCACTTT.

This clonotype has a single count. CDR3 coding DNA: TGTGCCAGCAGTTTAAGCCGACAGGGGCCTGGCTACACCTTC. Translation gives CASSLSRQGPGYTF. This chain connects TRBV27 to TRBJ1-2; 8 bases align to TRBD1. V was pared by 2 bases and J by 7 bases, with 6 bases of the junction left unmatched. The CDR3 covers 14 residues. Germline CDR1 MNHEY, CDR2 SMNVEV (reference sequence).